This T cell receptor beta chain was retrieved from a study of cytomegalovirus exposure and HLA in healthy donors. From germline, CDR1 is SGHRS and CDR2 YFSETQ. V lost 0 bases, J lost 2 bases, and 8 bases lay in between. This CDR3 is built from 14 residues. The PCR employed 60 Vbeta primers together with 13 Jbeta primers. Assay used: immunoSEQ multiplex PCR; TCRdb lists only in-frame clones, some missing. The sample consists of about 120,000 clones, about three quarters of them appearing once. Sequenced material: PBMCs. The TCR originated in a woman in her thirties or forties in good health and CMV-seropositive. This chain joins TRBV5-1 and TRBJ2-5; the D gene is possibly TRBD1 (6 bases). CDR3 amino acids: CASSLGTAQETQYF. The CDR3 region has the DNA TGCGCCAGCAGCTTGGGGACAGCTCAAGAGACCCAGTACTTC.